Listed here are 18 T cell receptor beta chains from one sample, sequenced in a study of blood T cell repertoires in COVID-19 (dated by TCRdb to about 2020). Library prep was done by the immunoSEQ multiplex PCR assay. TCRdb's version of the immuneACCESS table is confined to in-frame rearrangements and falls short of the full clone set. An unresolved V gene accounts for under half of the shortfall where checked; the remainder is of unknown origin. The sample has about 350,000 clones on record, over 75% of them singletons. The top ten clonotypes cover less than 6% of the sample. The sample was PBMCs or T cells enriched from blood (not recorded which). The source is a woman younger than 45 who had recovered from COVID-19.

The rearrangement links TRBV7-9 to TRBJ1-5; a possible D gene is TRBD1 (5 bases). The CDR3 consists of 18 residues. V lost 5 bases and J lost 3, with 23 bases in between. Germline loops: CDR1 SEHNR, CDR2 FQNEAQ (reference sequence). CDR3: CASSPEGREVGYNQPQHF. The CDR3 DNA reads TGTGCCAGCAGCCCTGAGGGGCGGGAGGTGGGTTACAATCAGCCCCAGCATTTT.

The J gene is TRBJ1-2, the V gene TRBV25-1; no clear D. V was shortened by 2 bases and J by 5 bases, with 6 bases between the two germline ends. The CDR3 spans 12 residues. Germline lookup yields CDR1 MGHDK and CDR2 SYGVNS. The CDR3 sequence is CASSETGYGYTF. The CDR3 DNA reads TGTGCCAGCAGTGAAACGGGATATGGCTACACCTTC.

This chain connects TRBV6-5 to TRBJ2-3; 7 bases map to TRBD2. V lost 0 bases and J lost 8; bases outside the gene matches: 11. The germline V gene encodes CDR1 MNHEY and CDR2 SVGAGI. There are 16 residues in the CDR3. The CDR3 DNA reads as TGTGCCAGCAGTTACTCGACGGGGGGTCCTCTGGGTACGCAGTATTTT. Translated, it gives CASSYSTGGPLGTQYF.

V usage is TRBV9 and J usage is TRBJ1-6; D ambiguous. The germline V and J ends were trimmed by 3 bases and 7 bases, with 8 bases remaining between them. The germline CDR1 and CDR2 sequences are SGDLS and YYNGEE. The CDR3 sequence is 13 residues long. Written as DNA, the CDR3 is TGTGCCAGCAGCGCCGTACTAAATTCACCCCTCCACTTT. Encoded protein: CASSAVLNSPLHF. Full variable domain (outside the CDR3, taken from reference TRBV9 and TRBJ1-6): DSGVTQTPKHLITATGQRVTLRCSPRSGDLSVYWYQQSLDQGLQFLIQYYNGEERAKGNILERFSAQQFPDLHSELNLSSLELGDSALYFCASSAVLNSPLHFGNGTRLTVT.

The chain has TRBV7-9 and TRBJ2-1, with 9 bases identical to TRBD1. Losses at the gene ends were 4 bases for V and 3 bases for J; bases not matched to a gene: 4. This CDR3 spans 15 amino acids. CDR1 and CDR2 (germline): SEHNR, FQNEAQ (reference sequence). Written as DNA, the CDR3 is TGTGCCAGCAGCTGGGGACAGGGCGTCTACAATGAGCAGTTCTTC. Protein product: CASSWGQGVYNEQFF.

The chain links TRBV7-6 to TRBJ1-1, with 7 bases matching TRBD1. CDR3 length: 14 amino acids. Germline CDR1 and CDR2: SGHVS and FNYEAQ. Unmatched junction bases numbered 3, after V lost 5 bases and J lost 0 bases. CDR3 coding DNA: TGTGCCAGCAGCCCCGGACAGGTGAACACTGAAGCTTTCTTT. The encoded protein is CASSPGQVNTEAFF.

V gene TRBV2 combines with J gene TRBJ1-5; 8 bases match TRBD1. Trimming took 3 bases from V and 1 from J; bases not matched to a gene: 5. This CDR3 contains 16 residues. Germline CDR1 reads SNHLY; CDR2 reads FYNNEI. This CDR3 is CASSDSYRGSNQPQHF. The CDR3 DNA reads TGTGCCAGCAGTGATTCTTACAGGGGGAGCAATCAGCCCCAGCATTTT. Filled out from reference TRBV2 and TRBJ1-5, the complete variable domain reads EPEVTQTPSHQVTQMGQEVILRCVPISNHLYFYWYRQILGQKVEFLVSFYNNEISEKSEIFDDQFSVERPDGSNFTLKIRSTKLEDSAMYFCASSDSYRGSNQPQHFGDGTRLSIL.

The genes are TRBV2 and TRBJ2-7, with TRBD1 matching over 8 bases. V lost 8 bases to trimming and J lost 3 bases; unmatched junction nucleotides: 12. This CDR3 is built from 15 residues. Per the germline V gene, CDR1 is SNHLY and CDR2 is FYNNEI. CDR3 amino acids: CASELQGAPRYEQYF. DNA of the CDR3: TGTGCCAGCGAGCTCCAGGGGGCGCCCCGCTACGAGCAGTACTTC.

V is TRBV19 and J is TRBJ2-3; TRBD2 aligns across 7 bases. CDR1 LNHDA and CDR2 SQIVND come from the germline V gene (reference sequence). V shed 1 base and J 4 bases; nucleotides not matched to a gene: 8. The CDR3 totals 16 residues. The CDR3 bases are TGTGCCAGTAGTATAGTTGGGGGGGTGGCGGCAGATACGCAGTATTTT. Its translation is CASSIVGGVAADTQYF.

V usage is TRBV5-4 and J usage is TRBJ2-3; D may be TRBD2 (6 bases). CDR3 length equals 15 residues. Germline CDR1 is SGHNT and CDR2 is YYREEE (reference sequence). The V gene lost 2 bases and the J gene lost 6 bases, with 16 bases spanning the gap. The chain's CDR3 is CASSFGRGWADTQYF. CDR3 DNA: TGTGCCAGCAGCTTCGGGCGGGGATGGGCCGATACGCAGTATTTT.

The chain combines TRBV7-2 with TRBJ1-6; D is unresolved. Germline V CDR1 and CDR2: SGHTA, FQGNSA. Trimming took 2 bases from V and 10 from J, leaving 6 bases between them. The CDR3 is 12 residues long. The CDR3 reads CASSLFGSPLHF. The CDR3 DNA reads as TGTGCCAGCAGCTTATTCGGGTCACCCCTCCACTTT.

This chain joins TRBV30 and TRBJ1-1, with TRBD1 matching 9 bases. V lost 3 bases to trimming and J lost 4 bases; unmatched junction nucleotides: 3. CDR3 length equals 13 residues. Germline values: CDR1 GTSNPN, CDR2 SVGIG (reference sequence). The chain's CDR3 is CAWSETGGTEAFF. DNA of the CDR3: TGTGCCTGGAGCGAGACAGGGGGCACTGAAGCTTTCTTT.

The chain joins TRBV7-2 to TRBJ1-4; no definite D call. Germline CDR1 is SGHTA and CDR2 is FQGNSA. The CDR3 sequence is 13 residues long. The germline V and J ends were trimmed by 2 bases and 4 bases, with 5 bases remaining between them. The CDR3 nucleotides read TGTGCCAGCAGCTTATACAGTAATGAAAAACTGTTTTTT. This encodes CASSLYSNEKLFF.

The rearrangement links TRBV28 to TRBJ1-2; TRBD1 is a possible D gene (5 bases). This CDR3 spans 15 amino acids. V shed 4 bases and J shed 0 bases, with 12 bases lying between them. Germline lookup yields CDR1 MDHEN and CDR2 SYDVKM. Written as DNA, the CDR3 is TGTGCCAGCAGTTGGGGGGGAAAAACTAACTATGGCTACACCTTC. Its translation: CASSWGGKTNYGYTF.

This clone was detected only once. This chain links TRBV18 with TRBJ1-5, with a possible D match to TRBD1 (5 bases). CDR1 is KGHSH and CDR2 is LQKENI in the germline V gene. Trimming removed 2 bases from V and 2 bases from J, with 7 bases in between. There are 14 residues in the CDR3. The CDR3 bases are TGTGCCAGCTCACCAGTAGGGGGCAATCAGCCCCAGCATTTT. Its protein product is CASSPVGGNQPQHF. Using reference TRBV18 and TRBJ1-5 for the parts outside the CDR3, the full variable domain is NAGVMQNPRHLVRRRGQEARLRCSPMKGHSHVYWYRQLPEEGLKFMVYLQKENIIDESGMPKERFSAEFPKEGPSILRIQQVVRGDSAAYFCASSPVGGNQPQHFGDGTRLSIL.

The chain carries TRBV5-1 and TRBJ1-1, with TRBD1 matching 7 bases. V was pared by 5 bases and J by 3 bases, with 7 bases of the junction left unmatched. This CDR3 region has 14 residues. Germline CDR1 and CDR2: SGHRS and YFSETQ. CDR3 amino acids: CASRVRDSHTEAFF. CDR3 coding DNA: TGCGCCAGCAGGGTAAGGGACAGTCACACTGAAGCTTTCTTT.

The CDR3 reads CASSSTGTGASPLHF. CDR3 bases: TGTGCCAGCAGCTCCACCGGGACAGGGGCTTCACCCCTCCACTTT. The V and J genes are TRBV9 and TRBJ1-6; 10 bases agree with TRBD1. Germline trimming cut 4 bases from V and 9 bases from J; bases unmatched to any gene: 7. This CDR3 has 15 residues. Germline loops: CDR1 SGDLS, CDR2 YYNGEE.

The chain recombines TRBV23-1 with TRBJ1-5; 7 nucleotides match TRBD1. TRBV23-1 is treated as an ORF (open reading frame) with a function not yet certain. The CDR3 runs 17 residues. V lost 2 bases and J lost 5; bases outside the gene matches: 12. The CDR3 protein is CASSQKIQGMGDQPQHF. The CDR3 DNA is TGCGCCAGCAGTCAAAAGATACAGGGGATGGGGGATCAGCCCCAGCATTTT.